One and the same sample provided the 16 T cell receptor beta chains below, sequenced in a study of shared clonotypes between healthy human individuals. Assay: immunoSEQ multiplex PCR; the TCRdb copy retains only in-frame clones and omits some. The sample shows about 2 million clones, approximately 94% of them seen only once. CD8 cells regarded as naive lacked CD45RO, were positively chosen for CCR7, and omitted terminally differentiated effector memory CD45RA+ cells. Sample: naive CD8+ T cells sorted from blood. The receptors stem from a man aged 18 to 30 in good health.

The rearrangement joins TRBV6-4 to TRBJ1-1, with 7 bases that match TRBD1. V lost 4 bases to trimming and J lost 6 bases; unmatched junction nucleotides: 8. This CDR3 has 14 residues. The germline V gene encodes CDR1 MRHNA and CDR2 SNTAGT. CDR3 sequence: CASSAWDSKSEAFF. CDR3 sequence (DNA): TGTGCCAGCAGTGCCTGGGACAGTAAATCTGAAGCTTTCTTT.

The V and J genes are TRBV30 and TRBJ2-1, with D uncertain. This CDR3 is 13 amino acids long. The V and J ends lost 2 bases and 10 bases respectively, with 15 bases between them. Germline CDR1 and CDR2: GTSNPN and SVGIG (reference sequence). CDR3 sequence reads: CAWSLGLPGEQFF. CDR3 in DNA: TGTGCCTGGAGTCTAGGGCTCCCCGGGGAGCAGTTCTTC.

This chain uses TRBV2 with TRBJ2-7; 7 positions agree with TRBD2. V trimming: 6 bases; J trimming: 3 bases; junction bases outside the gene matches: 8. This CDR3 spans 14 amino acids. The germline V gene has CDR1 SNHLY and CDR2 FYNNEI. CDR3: CASSGLAAHYEQYF. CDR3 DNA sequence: TGTGCCAGCAGCGGCCTAGCGGCGCACTACGAGCAGTACTTC. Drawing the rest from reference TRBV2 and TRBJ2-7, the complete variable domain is EPEVTQTPSHQVTQMGQEVILRCVPISNHLYFYWYRQILGQKVEFLVSFYNNEISEKSEIFDDQFSVERPDGSNFTLKIRSTKLEDSAMYFCASSGLAAHYEQYFGPGTRLTVT.

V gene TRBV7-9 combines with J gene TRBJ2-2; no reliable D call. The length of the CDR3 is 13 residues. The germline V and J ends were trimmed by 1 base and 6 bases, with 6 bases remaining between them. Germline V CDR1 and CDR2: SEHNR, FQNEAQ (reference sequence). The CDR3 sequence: CASSLVPPGELFF. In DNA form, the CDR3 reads TGTGCCAGCAGCTTAGTTCCCCCCGGGGAGCTGTTTTTT.

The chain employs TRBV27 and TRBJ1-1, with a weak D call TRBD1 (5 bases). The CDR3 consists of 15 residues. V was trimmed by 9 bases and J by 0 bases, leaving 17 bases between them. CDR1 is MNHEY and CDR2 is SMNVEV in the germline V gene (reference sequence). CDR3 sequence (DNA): TGTGCCAGTTGGGCGGGGACCCTTATGAACACTGAAGCTTTCTTT. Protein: CASWAGTLMNTEAFF.

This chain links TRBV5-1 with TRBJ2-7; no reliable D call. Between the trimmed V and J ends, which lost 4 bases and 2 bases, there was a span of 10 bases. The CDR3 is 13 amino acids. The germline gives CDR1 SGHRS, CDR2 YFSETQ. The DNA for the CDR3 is TGCGCCAGCAGCCAGTTAGACCCCTACGAGCAGTACTTC. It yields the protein CASSQLDPYEQYF. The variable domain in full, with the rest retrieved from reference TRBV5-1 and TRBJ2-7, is KAGVTQTPRYLIKTRGQQVTLSCSPISGHRSVSWYQQTPGQGLQFLFEYFSETQRNKGNFPGRFSGRQFSNSRSEMNVSTLELGDSALYLCASSQLDPYEQYFGPGTRLTVT.

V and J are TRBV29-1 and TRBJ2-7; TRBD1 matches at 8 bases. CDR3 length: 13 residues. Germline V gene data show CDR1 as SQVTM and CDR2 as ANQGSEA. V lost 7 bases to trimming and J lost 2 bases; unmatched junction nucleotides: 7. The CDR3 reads CSAWTGITYEQYF. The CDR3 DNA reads TGCAGCGCATGGACAGGGATAACCTACGAGCAGTACTTC.

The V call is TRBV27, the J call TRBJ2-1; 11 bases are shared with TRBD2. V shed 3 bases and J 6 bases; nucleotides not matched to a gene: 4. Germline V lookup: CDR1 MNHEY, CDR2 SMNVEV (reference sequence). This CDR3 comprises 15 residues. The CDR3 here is CASSFISGGVNEQFF. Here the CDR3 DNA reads TGTGCCAGCAGTTTTATTAGCGGGGGGGTCAATGAGCAGTTCTTC.

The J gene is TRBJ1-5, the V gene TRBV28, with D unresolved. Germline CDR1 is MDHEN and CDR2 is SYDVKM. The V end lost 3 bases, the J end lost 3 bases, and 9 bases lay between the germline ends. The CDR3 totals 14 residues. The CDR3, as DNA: TGTGCCAGCAGTTTTCGGGGTATCAATCAGCCCCAGCATTTT. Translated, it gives CASSFRGINQPQHF.

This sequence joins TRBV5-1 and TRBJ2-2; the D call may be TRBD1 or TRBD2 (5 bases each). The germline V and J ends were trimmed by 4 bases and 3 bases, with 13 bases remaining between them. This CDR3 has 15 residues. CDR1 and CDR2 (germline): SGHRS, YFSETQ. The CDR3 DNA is TGCGCCAGCAGCGCGGGTTCAGGGTACACCGGGGAGCTGTTTTTT. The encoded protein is CASSAGSGYTGELFF.

This chain's CDR3 is CASSQDRYQETQYF. In nucleotides, the CDR3 is TGTGCCAGCAGCCAAGACCGTTACCAAGAGACCCAGTACTTC. V is TRBV14 and J is TRBJ2-5; D is ambiguous. Germline V gene lookup returns CDR1 SGHDN and CDR2 FVKESK. V dropped 0 bases and J dropped 0 bases, with 5 bases sitting between them. This CDR3 has 14 amino acids. Variable domain in full (rest from reference TRBV14 and TRBJ2-5): EAGVTQFPSHSVIEKGQTVTLRCDPISGHDNLYWYRRVMGKEIKFLLHFVKESKQDESGMPNNRFLAERTGGTYSTLKVQPAELEDSGVYFCASSQDRYQETQYFGPGTRLLVL.

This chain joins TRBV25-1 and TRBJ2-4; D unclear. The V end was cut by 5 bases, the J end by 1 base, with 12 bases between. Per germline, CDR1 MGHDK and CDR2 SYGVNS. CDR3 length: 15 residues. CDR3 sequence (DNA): TGTGCCAGCAGTTTCCCCCCGCCTGCCAAAAACATTCAGTACTTC. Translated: CASSFPPPAKNIQYF.

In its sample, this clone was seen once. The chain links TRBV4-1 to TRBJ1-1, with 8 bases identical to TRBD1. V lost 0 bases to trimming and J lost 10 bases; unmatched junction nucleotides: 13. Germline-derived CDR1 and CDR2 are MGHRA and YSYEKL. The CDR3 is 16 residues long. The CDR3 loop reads CASSQDIAGGVLGAFF. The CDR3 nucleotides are TGCGCCAGCAGCCAAGATATTGCAGGGGGCGTCTTGGGAGCTTTCTTT.

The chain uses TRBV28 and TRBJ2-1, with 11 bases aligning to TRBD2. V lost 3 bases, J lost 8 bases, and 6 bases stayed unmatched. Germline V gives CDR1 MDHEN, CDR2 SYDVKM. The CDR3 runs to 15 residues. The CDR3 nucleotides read TGTGCCAGCAGTTTCAGGCTAGCGGGAGGAGATGAGCAGTTCTTC. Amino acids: CASSFRLAGGDEQFF.

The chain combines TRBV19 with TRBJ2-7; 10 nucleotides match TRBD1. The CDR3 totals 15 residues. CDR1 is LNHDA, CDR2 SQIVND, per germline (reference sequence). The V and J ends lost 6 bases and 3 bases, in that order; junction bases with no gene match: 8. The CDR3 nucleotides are TGTGCCAGTAGCAAGCCGGGACAGGGGCTCTACGAGCAGTACTTC. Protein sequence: CASSKPGQGLYEQYF.

The CDR3 nucleotides are TGTGCCAGCAGAGACAACTACAGGGTTGGCTACACCTTC. Protein product: CASRDNYRVGYTF. V usage is TRBV27 and J usage is TRBJ1-2; weak D call: TRBD1 (6 bases). Trimming stripped 6 bases from V and 7 bases from J, with 15 bases between. CDR1 and CDR2 from the germline V gene are MNHEY and SMNVEV (reference sequence). CDR3 size: 13 residues.